These 8 T cell receptor beta chains share one sample of origin, sequenced in a study of OX40 agonist ivuxolimab in advanced cancers. Data came from immunoSEQ multiplex PCR; TCRdb stores just in-frame clones and leaves some out. The repertoire includes 85,000 to 90,000 clones, roughly 92% of them detected once, and 0.95% to 1.3% sits in the top ten. Here the sequenced sample was CD4+ or CD8+ T cells sorted from blood, taken in a trial of the OX40 agonist ivuxolimab. The source is an adult with an advanced solid tumor such as melanoma, head and neck, liver or kidney cancer.

This clone was detected a few times. The gene calls are TRBV7-9 and TRBJ1-5; D is uncertain. Trimming stripped 4 bases from V and 4 bases from J, with 14 bases between. The germline gives CDR1 SEHNR, CDR2 FQNEAQ (reference sequence). This CDR3 spans 15 amino acids. As DNA, the CDR3 is TGTGCCAGCAGCTCCGAACCTGTCGGAAATCAGCCCCAGCATTTT. The encoded protein is CASSSEPVGNQPQHF.

The gene calls are TRBV5-4 and TRBJ2-4, with a weak D call TRBD2 (5 bases). The CDR3 length is 15 residues. V shed 4 bases and J shed 8 bases, with 19 bases lying between them. Germline loops: CDR1 SGHNT, CDR2 YYREEE (reference sequence). CDR3 loop: CASSPSPMRVDIQYF. CDR3 coding DNA: TGTGCCAGCAGCCCCTCCCCTATGCGGGTAGACATTCAGTACTTC.

V usage is TRBV5-1 and J usage is TRBJ2-7, with D unclear. Trimming shortened V by 0 bases and J by 2 bases, and 9 bases separated the two germline ends. This CDR3 is built from 14 residues. Germline V gene lookup returns CDR1 SGHRS and CDR2 YFSETQ. CDR3: CASSLGGPTYEQYF. Written as DNA, the CDR3 is TGCGCCAGCAGCTTGGGCGGTCCAACCTACGAGCAGTACTTC.

V gene TRBV28 combines with J gene TRBJ1-2; D gene unclear. The CDR3 covers 15 residues. V lost 7 bases to trimming and J lost 4 bases, with 19 bases between them. Germline loops: CDR1 MDHEN, CDR2 SYDVKM. CDR3 bases: TGTGCCAGCACGGGTGGAGGGAATTGGGGCTATGGCTACACCTTC. The encoded protein is CASTGGGNWGYGYTF.

This chain uses TRBV7-2 with TRBJ2-1, with 8 bases aligning to TRBD2. V was clipped by 5 bases and J by 2 bases; unmatched bases: 2. CDR3 length: 14 residues. Germline V gene sequence: CDR1 SGHTA, CDR2 FQGNSA. CDR3 DNA sequence: TGTGCCAGCAGCGCGGGACTAGCCTACAATGAGCAGTTCTTC. As protein: CASSAGLAYNEQFF.

The J gene is TRBJ2-7, the V gene TRBV7-2, with a possible D match to TRBD1 (5 bases). V was shortened by 2 bases and J by 2 bases, with 13 bases between the two germline ends. The CDR3 has 15 amino acids. Germline V lookup: CDR1 SGHTA, CDR2 FQGNSA. In DNA, the CDR3 is TGTGCCAGCAGCTTATGGGGCAGGGAAACCTACGAGCAGTACTTC. Translated: CASSLWGRETYEQYF.

V and J are TRBV10-2 and TRBJ2-2, with 9 bases lining up with TRBD1. The CDR3 consists of 14 residues. Germline values: CDR1 WSHSY, CDR2 SAAADI. The J segment lost 5 bases and the V segment lost 7 bases, leaving 5 bases of the junction unmatched. The CDR3 bases are TGCGCCAGCATTCCGGGACAGGGAACCGGGGAGCTGTTTTTT. It translates to CASIPGQGTGELFF.

A note on this clone: Other DNA sequences in the sample encode the same CDR3. The chain carries TRBV9 and TRBJ2-7; 7 bases fit TRBD1. J was trimmed by 1 base and V by 4 bases; bases with no gene match: 5. Germline V lookup: CDR1 SGDLS, CDR2 YYNGEE. The CDR3 has 14 residues. The CDR3 protein is CASSPRQGSYEQYF. The CDR3 DNA is TGTGCCAGCAGCCCTCGACAGGGATCCTACGAGCAGTACTTC.